This section outlines one T cell receptor beta chain sequence together with its context. Its antigen is unidentified. Germline CDR1 and CDR2: MDHEN and SYDVKM. Trimming pared 6 bases from V and 1 base from J, leaving 13 bases between. The CDR3 is 15 amino acids. The data were produced by immunoSEQ multiplex PCR, yet TCRdb's version contains in-frame clones alone and is incomplete. The sample includes fewer than 80,000 clones, roughly 95% of them seen just once. The sample belongs to a study of brain T cells in children with intractable seizures. Study observations and caveats: Viral specificity was inferred only from CDR3 similarity; HCMV serostatus was unknown.

Sequencing was limited to surgery cases with top T cell transcript signatures in brain tissue. Before surgery, patients took at least one anti-epileptic drug. This TCR was sampled from a boy in the first two years of life with focal cortical dysplasia and intractable seizures. The sample here was peripheral blood, taken at surgery. V and J are TRBV28 and TRBJ1-5; no firm D call. DNA of the CDR3: TGTGCCAGCAGCCCTGAGGGTAGGAGCAATCAGCCCCAGCATTTT. This translates into CASSPEGRSNQPQHF.